This passage covers 24 T cell receptor beta chains from one sample sequenced in a study of human thymus T cells. Clones were sequenced by immunoSEQ multiplex PCR, and TCRdb holds only the in-frame ones, with some missing. Among roughly 60,000 clones listed, 94% were seen once. The sequenced sample consisted of blood. Receptor source: a boy younger than two with a congenital heart defect but otherwise immunologically healthy.

V usage is TRBV6-1 and J usage is TRBJ2-4; 8 bases map to TRBD2. V gave up 6 bases and J gave up 8 bases; unmatched junction bases: 12. The germline V gene has CDR1 MNHNS and CDR2 SASEGT. This CDR3 contains 15 residues. CDR3 region: CASRVKLGTRDIQYF. The DNA of the CDR3 is TGTGCCAGCAGAGTTAAATTGGGGACTAGGGACATTCAGTACTTC.

The J gene is TRBJ1-5, the V gene TRBV6-6, with 9 bases fitting TRBD1. J gave up 6 bases and V 7 bases, and 7 bases lay outside the gene matches. Germline V gene data show CDR1 as MNHNY and CDR2 as SVGAGI (reference sequence). This CDR3 is built from 14 residues. The CDR3 reads CASTQTGGGQPQHF. The DNA of the CDR3 is TGTGCCAGCACCCAGACAGGGGGAGGTCAGCCCCAGCATTTT.

The table lists this clone with a few counts. CDR3 nucleotide sequence: TGTGCCAGCAGCGTAAAGGTCAGGGAGGACGATGGCTACACCTTC. Its translation: CASSVKVREDDGYTF. The chain uses TRBV9 and TRBJ1-2, with D possibly TRBD1 on 5 matching bases. The CDR3 is 15 residues long. V shed 1 base and J shed 6 bases, with 16 bases lying between them. CDR1 is SGDLS, CDR2 YYNGEE, per germline.

This clone was observed a single time. V and J are TRBV4-3 and TRBJ2-4; 9 bases are shared with TRBD1. Germline loops: CDR1 LGHNA, CDR2 YSLEER. The CDR3 runs to 14 residues. The ends lost 5 bases at V and 8 bases at J; junction bases unmatched: 7. In DNA, the CDR3 is TGCGCCAGCAGCTATGGACAGGGGACGTACATTCAGTACTTC. This encodes CASSYGQGTYIQYF.

The rearrangement uses TRBV21-1 and TRBJ2-1; TRBD2 is the table's D call and was not checked against the DNA. TRBV21-1 counts as a pseudogene. The CDR3 extends over 13 amino acids. In nucleotides, the CDR3 is TGTGCCAGCAGCAAAGGTCTTGTCTGTGAGCAGTTCTTC. This sequence encodes CASSKGLVCEQFF.

The count of this clone is one. The chain carries TRBV14 and TRBJ2-7; tentatively, D is TRBD1 or TRBD2 (5 bases each). The germline gives CDR1 SGHDN, CDR2 FVKESK. There are 15 residues in the CDR3. The V gene lost 0 bases and the J gene lost 9 bases, with 18 bases spanning the gap. CDR3 in amino acids: CASSQDMGPGSGQYF. The CDR3 nucleotides read TGTGCCAGCAGCCAAGATATGGGGCCCGGCAGCGGGCAGTACTTC.

V gene TRBV5-4 combines with J gene TRBJ2-7; the match to TRBD2 covers 9 bases. The CDR3 is made up of 14 amino acids. Germline V gives CDR1 SGHNT, CDR2 YYREEE (reference sequence). V shed 2 bases, J shed 5 bases, and the junction held 5 bases outside the gene matches. The DNA of the CDR3 is TGTGCCAGCAGCTTAAGCGGGAGGTCCCACGAGCAGTACTTC. It yields the protein CASSLSGRSHEQYF.

V usage is TRBV9 and J usage is TRBJ1-2; D remains unclear. Trimming took off 0 bases at V and 4 bases at J, with 10 bases between the two ends. There are 14 residues in the CDR3. Germline lookup yields CDR1 SGDLS and CDR2 YYNGEE. The CDR3, as DNA: TGTGCCAGCAGCGTAGAAGGAGGCCCCTATGGCTACACCTTC. As protein: CASSVEGGPYGYTF.

The gene calls are TRBV7-3 and TRBJ2-3; TRBD2 agrees at 8 bases. Germline CDR1 reads SGHTA; CDR2 reads FQGTGA. The CDR3 consists of 14 residues. With V trimmed by 4 bases and J by 5 bases, 5 bases remained unmatched. DNA of the CDR3: TGTGCCAGCAGCTATAGCGGGGTAGGAGATACGCAGTATTTT. This translates into CASSYSGVGDTQYF.

This chain joins TRBV20-1 and TRBJ2-3; a possible D gene is TRBD2 (6 bases). The CDR3 runs 11 residues. Germline CDR1 and CDR2: DFQATT and SNEGSKA (reference sequence). DNA of the CDR3: TGCAGGACGCAAGCGGGAGATACGCAGTATTTT. Amino acid sequence: CRTQAGDTQYF.

The rearrangement joins TRBV10-3 to TRBJ2-3; D gene uncertain. Deletions cut 3 bases from V and 5 bases from J, with 6 bases between. CDR3 length: 12 residues. Germline V CDR1 and CDR2: ENHRY, SYGVKD. CDR3: CAISEARDTQYF. The CDR3 DNA reads TGTGCCATCAGTGAAGCAAGAGATACGCAGTATTTT.

This chain links TRBV6-6 with TRBJ2-4; D not certain. V lost 6 bases to trimming and J lost 1 base, with 10 bases between them. This CDR3 region has 14 residues. CDR1 is MNHNY and CDR2 is SVGAGI in the germline V gene (reference sequence). The CDR3 is CASRGSDAKNIQYF. CDR3 nucleotide sequence: TGTGCCAGCAGGGGGTCAGACGCCAAAAACATTCAGTACTTC.

The rearrangement links TRBV14 to TRBJ2-7; 7 bases align to TRBD2. The CDR3 sequence is 15 residues long. V dropped 1 base and J dropped 3; count of bases not matched to a gene: 6. Germline V gene sequence: CDR1 SGHDN, CDR2 FVKESK. The CDR3: CASSQGASGFYEQYF. The CDR3 bases are TGTGCCAGCAGCCAAGGGGCTAGCGGCTTCTACGAGCAGTACTTC. The whole variable domain, filled in from reference TRBV14 and TRBJ2-7, reads EAGVTQFPSHSVIEKGQTVTLRCDPISGHDNLYWYRRVMGKEIKFLLHFVKESKQDESGMPNNRFLAERTGGTYSTLKVQPAELEDSGVYFCASSQGASGFYEQYFGPGTRLTVT.

V and J are TRBV29-1 and TRBJ1-2; 8 nucleotides align to TRBD1. V was pared by 1 base and J by 6 bases, with 7 bases of the junction left unmatched. Per the germline V gene, CDR1 is SQVTM and CDR2 is ANQGSEA. The CDR3 consists of 14 residues. The CDR3 loop reads CSVEGGQGADGYTF. CDR3 sequence (DNA): TGCAGCGTTGAAGGGGGCCAGGGGGCAGATGGCTACACCTTC.

A single count supports this clone. The chain employs TRBV4-2 and TRBJ2-1; TRBD2 is a possible D gene (6 bases). Germline CDR1 and CDR2: LGHNA and YNFKEQ. Trimming cost V 4 bases and J 1 base, with 20 bases left between them. The CDR3 has 18 amino acids. The CDR3 nucleotides read TGTGCCAGCAGCCCCTTAATTGGGACTTCCTGGTCCTACAATGAGCAGTTCTTC. Translation gives CASSPLIGTSWSYNEQFF.

The chain joins TRBV11-2 to TRBJ2-3; the D is unclear. The CDR3 spans 13 residues. The ends were cut back, 4 bases at V and 13 bases at J, with 18 bases in the middle. Germline CDR1 SGHAT, CDR2 FQNNGV. The CDR3 nucleotides are TGTGCCAGCAGCTCACACCCCAACGCGGCGAAGTATTTT. Its protein product is CASSSHPNAAKYF.

J is TRBJ1-5 and V is TRBV28, with D tentatively TRBD1 (5 bases). Germline values: CDR1 MDHEN, CDR2 SYDVKM. CDR3 length: 16 residues. V lost 3 bases to trimming and J lost 6 bases, with 18 bases between them. CDR3 bases: TGTGCCAGCAGTTTGGGCGGGACGCCAAACAGTCAGCCCCAGCATTTT. Its translation is CASSLGGTPNSQPQHF.

J is TRBJ2-7 and V is TRBV25-1; D may be TRBD2 (5 bases). In germline, CDR1 is MGHDK, CDR2 SYGVNS. Trimming removed 4 bases from V and 3 bases from J, with 16 bases in between. This CDR3 region has 15 residues. CDR3 protein: CASSARASGGYEQYF. DNA for the CDR3: TGTGCCAGCAGTGCACGGGCCTCCGGAGGCTACGAGCAGTACTTC.

This clone has more than one count but fewer than ten. In nucleotides, the CDR3 is TGTGCCAGCAGTGATTTGGGGGCTCACACTGAAGCTTTCTTT. Encoded protein: CASSDLGAHTEAFF. The J gene is TRBJ1-1, the V gene TRBV2; possibly TRBD1 for D (6 bases). Germline CDR1 reads SNHLY; CDR2 reads FYNNEI. This CDR3 has 14 residues. Trimming shortened V by 3 bases and J by 3 bases, and 11 bases separated the two germline ends.

The rearrangement joins TRBV2 to TRBJ2-7; D is uncertain. This CDR3 contains 14 residues. With 1 base removed from V and 0 bases from J, the gap between germline ends came to 7 bases. In germline, CDR1 is SNHLY, CDR2 FYNNEI. CDR3 sequence reads: CASSEVWNSYEQYF. In nucleotides, the CDR3 is TGTGCCAGCAGTGAAGTCTGGAACTCCTACGAGCAGTACTTC.

The chain couples TRBV10-3 to TRBJ2-5, with 10 bases aligning to TRBD1. The CDR3 has 15 residues. Trimming removed 5 bases from V and 3 bases from J; junction bases left unmatched: 6. Germline V gene data show CDR1 as ENHRY and CDR2 as SYGVKD. DNA of the CDR3: TGTGCCATCAGTCCTCGAGGGACAGGGGAAGAGACCCAGTACTTC. Its protein is CAISPRGTGEETQYF.

This clone is a singleton in its sample. The V gene is TRBV27, the J gene TRBJ1-5, with 7 bases that match TRBD1. CDR1 and CDR2 from the germline V gene are MNHEY and SMNVEV (reference sequence). The CDR3 totals 15 residues. V shed 2 bases and J 1 base; nucleotides not matched to a gene: 2. This CDR3 is CASSLRGPSNQPQHF. The CDR3 DNA reads TGTGCCAGCAGTTTAAGGGGGCCAAGCAATCAGCCCCAGCATTTT.

The chain joins TRBV20-1 to TRBJ2-5; unclear D gene. The V gene lost 3 bases and the J gene lost 2 bases, with 4 bases spanning the gap. There are 11 residues in the CDR3. CDR1 is DFQATT and CDR2 is SNEGSKA in the germline V gene (reference sequence). CDR3 in DNA: TGCAGTGCTAGGGAGCAAGAGACCCAGTACTTC. Protein sequence: CSAREQETQYF.

The chain joins TRBV4-1 to TRBJ1-1; D perhaps matches TRBD1 (5 bases). The CDR3 totals 16 residues. Deletions cut 0 bases from V and 4 bases from J, with 15 bases between. Per the germline V gene, CDR1 is MGHRA and CDR2 is YSYEKL. The DNA for the CDR3 is TGCGCCAGCAGCCAAGATCGGGCCAGACAGATCACTGAAGCTTTCTTT. Amino acid sequence: CASSQDRARQITEAFF.